The rows below give T cell receptor beta chains drawn from one sample of a study of blood T cell repertoires in COVID-19. Profiling relied on immunoSEQ multiplex PCR, and the TCRdb table lists in-frame clones only, not all of them. The sample lists some 300,000 clones, roughly 91% occurring once. Sequencing was carried out using PBMCs or T cells enriched from blood (not recorded which). Every receptor here comes from a woman aged 50 to 60 who had been exposed to COVID-19. Both conserved end residues are part of each CDR3. A D gene is named only where the DNA matches it firmly. The listing skips clone size in some rows; elsewhere it reads once, few, many or a size class.

d_call: -
clone_size: -
v_call: TRBV7-9
j_call: TRBJ1-3
cdr3_nt: TGTGCCAGCAGCACTTCGGACACGAGCTCTGGAAACACCATATATTTT
cdr3_aa: CASSTSDTSSGNTIYF

d_call: -
clone_size: -
v_call: TRBV10-3
j_call: TRBJ2-2
cdr3_nt: TGTGCCATCAGTGACGTCACCGGGGAGCTGTTTTTT
cdr3_aa: CAISDVTGELFF

d_call: -
clone_size: -
v_call: TRBV5-1
j_call: TRBJ2-7
cdr3_nt: TGCGCCAGCAGCCCACTGGCGGGGACCTCCTACGAGCAGTACTTC
cdr3_aa: CASSPLAGTSYEQYF

d_call: -
clone_size: few
v_call: TRBV10-3
j_call: TRBJ2-2
cdr3_nt: TGTGCCATCTCAGGGTACACCGGGGAGCTGTTTTTT
cdr3_aa: CAISGYTGELFF

d_call: TRBD1
clone_size: -
v_call: TRBV3-1/TRBV3-2
j_call: TRBJ1-6
cdr3_nt: TGTGCCAGCAGCCAGGGACAGGGGGGTGATTCACCCCTCCACTTT
cdr3_aa: CASSQGQGGDSPLHF

d_call: -
clone_size: -
v_call: TRBV5-6
j_call: TRBJ1-6
cdr3_nt: TGTGCCAGCAGCTCCGGACAGTATAATTCACCCCTCCACTTT
cdr3_aa: CASSSGQYNSPLHF

d_call: -
clone_size: -
v_call: TRBV3-1/TRBV3-2
j_call: TRBJ1-6
cdr3_nt: TGTGCCAGCAGCTCCCCGACGGGGTATAATTCACCCCTCCACTTT
cdr3_aa: CASSSPTGYNSPLHF

d_call: TRBD2
clone_size: -
v_call: TRBV25-1
j_call: TRBJ2-5
cdr3_nt: TGTGCCAGCAGTGGTAGCGGGGGCCATCGGGAGACCCAGTACTTC
cdr3_aa: CASSGSGGHRETQYF

d_call: TRBD1
clone_size: few
v_call: TRBV3-1/TRBV3-2
j_call: TRBJ2-3
cdr3_nt: TGTGCCAGCAGCCAAGATGTGACAGGGTACACAGATACGCAGTATTTT
cdr3_aa: CASSQDVTGYTDTQYF

d_call: TRBD1
clone_size: once
v_call: TRBV7-2
j_call: TRBJ1-4
cdr3_nt: TGTGCCAGCAGCTCGTGGACAGGACTTAATGAAAAACTGTTTTTT
cdr3_aa: CASSSWTGLNEKLFF

d_call: TRBD1
clone_size: -
v_call: TRBV9
j_call: TRBJ1-6
cdr3_nt: TGTGCCAGCAGCGGGGGGACAGGGGATAATTCACCCCTCCACTTT
cdr3_aa: CASSGGTGDNSPLHF

d_call: -
clone_size: once
v_call: TRBV7-6
j_call: TRBJ2-3
cdr3_nt: TGTGCCAGCAGCCCGAATGGGTCACCGGGTGGCACAGATACGCAGTATTTT
cdr3_aa: CASSPNGSPGGTDTQYF

d_call: TRBD1
clone_size: -
v_call: TRBV24-1
j_call: TRBJ1-2
cdr3_nt: TGTGCCACCAACCCAACAGGGGGTAGGATCGGCTACACCTTC
cdr3_aa: CATNPTGGRIGYTF

d_call: TRBD1
clone_size: -
v_call: TRBV30
j_call: TRBJ1-4
cdr3_nt: TGTGCCTGGAGCGTGACAGGGTCGGCTGAAAAACTGTTTTTT
cdr3_aa: CAWSVTGSAEKLFF

d_call: -
clone_size: few
v_call: TRBV20-1
j_call: TRBJ1-1
cdr3_nt: TGCAGTGCTCATCTGACAGGTGAAGCTTTCTTT
cdr3_aa: CSAHLTGEAFF

d_call: -
clone_size: -
v_call: TRBV12-2
j_call: TRBJ1-6
cdr3_nt: TGTGCAAGTCGCTCGTCCGCAGGGCCCTCAAATTCACCCCTCCACTTT
cdr3_aa: CASRSSAGPSNSPLHF

d_call: -
clone_size: -
v_call: TRBV5-1
j_call: TRBJ2-2
cdr3_nt: TGCGCCAGCAGCAGCAGGGCCCCGGAGCTGTTTTTT
cdr3_aa: CASSSRAPELFF

d_call: -
clone_size: -
v_call: TRBV9
j_call: TRBJ1-4
cdr3_nt: TGTGCCAGCAGCGTAGACCCCGGGGGAGTTAATGAAAAACTGTTTTTT
cdr3_aa: CASSVDPGGVNEKLFF

d_call: TRBD1
clone_size: -
v_call: TRBV5-6
j_call: TRBJ1-5
cdr3_nt: TGTGCCAGCAGCTTGGGGTCAGGGGGCCAGCCCCAGCATTTT
cdr3_aa: CASSLGSGGQPQHF

d_call: -
clone_size: -
v_call: TRBV3-1/TRBV3-2
j_call: TRBJ1-4
cdr3_nt: TGTGCCAGCAGCCAAGATTTGGGGGCACCTAATGAAAAACTGTTTTTT
cdr3_aa: CASSQDLGAPNEKLFF

d_call: -
clone_size: -
v_call: TRBV18
j_call: TRBJ2-7
cdr3_nt: TGTGCCAGCTCACCTGCCAGGTCGACCTACGAGCAGTACTTC
cdr3_aa: CASSPARSTYEQYF

d_call: -
clone_size: -
v_call: TRBV4-1
j_call: TRBJ1-2
cdr3_nt: TGCGCCAGCAGCCAGGATAACAGGGCCGGTGGCTACACCTTC
cdr3_aa: CASSQDNRAGGYTF

d_call: TRBD2
clone_size: -
v_call: TRBV5-5
j_call: TRBJ2-5
cdr3_nt: TGTGCCAGCAGCTCCCCCGGGACTAGCGGGGAGACCCAGTACTTC
cdr3_aa: CASSSPGTSGETQYF

d_call: TRBD1
clone_size: -
v_call: TRBV7-2
j_call: TRBJ2-7
cdr3_nt: TGTGCCAGCAGCGAAGCGATCGGACAGGGCTACGAGCAGTACTTC
cdr3_aa: CASSEAIGQGYEQYF

d_call: -
clone_size: -
v_call: TRBV10-3
j_call: TRBJ1-2
cdr3_nt: TGTGCCATCAGTGCAGGGTTTGGGGCGTATGGCTACACCTTC
cdr3_aa: CAISAGFGAYGYTF

d_call: TRBD2
clone_size: -
v_call: TRBV2
j_call: TRBJ2-1
cdr3_nt: TGTGCCAGCAGGAGACTAGCGGACAATGAGCAGTTCTTC
cdr3_aa: CASRRLADNEQFF

d_call: TRBD2
clone_size: -
v_call: TRBV5-1
j_call: TRBJ2-3
cdr3_nt: TGCGCCAGCAGGCCAACGGGGGGGTCAGATACGCAGTATTTT
cdr3_aa: CASRPTGGSDTQYF

d_call: -
clone_size: -
v_call: TRBV29-1
j_call: TRBJ1-1
cdr3_nt: TGCAGCACGATACAGGGTGTGGGCACTGAAGCTTTCTTT
cdr3_aa: CSTIQGVGTEAFF

d_call: -
clone_size: -
v_call: TRBV15
j_call: TRBJ2-7
cdr3_nt: TGTGCCACCAGCACGCGGCCAGGGGTGATGTCCTACGAGCAGTACTTC
cdr3_aa: CATSTRPGVMSYEQYF

d_call: -
clone_size: -
v_call: TRBV7-9
j_call: TRBJ1-6
cdr3_nt: TGTGCCATCAGTAGTTCCTATAATTCACCCCTCCACTTT
cdr3_aa: CAISSSYNSPLHF

d_call: TRBD1
clone_size: -
v_call: TRBV7-9
j_call: TRBJ2-2
cdr3_nt: TGTGCCAGCAGCTTAGCGCTGGGACAGGGAAGTACCGGGGAGCTGTTTTTT
cdr3_aa: CASSLALGQGSTGELFF

d_call: TRBD1
clone_size: -
v_call: TRBV19
j_call: TRBJ1-5
cdr3_nt: TGTGCCAGTAGTCCGGGACAGAAAAATCAGCCCCAGCATTTT
cdr3_aa: CASSPGQKNQPQHF

d_call: -
clone_size: -
v_call: TRBV10-3
j_call: TRBJ1-1
cdr3_nt: TGTGCCATCAGTAACCCCTCGGGGGGTAGAATGAACACTGAAGCTTTCTTT
cdr3_aa: CAISNPSGGRMNTEAFF

d_call: TRBD1
clone_size: -
v_call: TRBV7-2
j_call: TRBJ2-3
cdr3_nt: TGTGCCAGCAGCAAAACAGGGGGGATCGCAGATACGCAGTATTTT
cdr3_aa: CASSKTGGIADTQYF

d_call: TRBD1
clone_size: -
v_call: TRBV28
j_call: TRBJ2-7
cdr3_nt: TGTGCCAGCAGTTCTGGGACAGGGTCTTACGAGCAGTACTTC
cdr3_aa: CASSSGTGSYEQYF

d_call: -
clone_size: once
v_call: TRBV6-1
j_call: TRBJ1-1
cdr3_nt: TGTGCCAGCAGTGAATGGCGGCAGAACACTGAAGCTTTCTTT
cdr3_aa: CASSEWRQNTEAFF

d_call: TRBD2
clone_size: -
v_call: TRBV7-2
j_call: TRBJ2-3
cdr3_nt: TGTGCCAGCAGCGATCGACGGACTAGCGGGGATGATACGCAGTATTTT
cdr3_aa: CASSDRRTSGDDTQYF

d_call: TRBD1
clone_size: -
v_call: TRBV5-5
j_call: TRBJ1-3
cdr3_nt: TGTGCCAGCAGCGTCCGGGACAGCTCTGGAAACACCATATATTTT
cdr3_aa: CASSVRDSSGNTIYF

d_call: -
clone_size: once
v_call: TRBV10-3
j_call: TRBJ2-6
cdr3_nt: TGTGCCATCAGTGCCTTACAGGGCTCCAGCTCTGGGGCCAACGTCCTGACTTTC
cdr3_aa: CAISALQGSSSGANVLTF

d_call: TRBD1
clone_size: -
v_call: TRBV4-1
j_call: TRBJ2-7
cdr3_nt: TGCGCCAGCAGCCAAGATCTTTGGACAGGGTCGTACGAGCAGTACTTC
cdr3_aa: CASSQDLWTGSYEQYF

d_call: -
clone_size: -
v_call: TRBV24-1
j_call: TRBJ2-3
cdr3_nt: TGTGCCACCAGTGATTTCAGGCAGACAGATACGCAGTATTTT
cdr3_aa: CATSDFRQTDTQYF

d_call: TRBD2
clone_size: once
v_call: TRBV11-2
j_call: TRBJ2-2
cdr3_nt: TGTGCCAGCAGCTTAACTAGCGGGGCTGCCGGGGAGCTGTTTTTT
cdr3_aa: CASSLTSGAAGELFF

d_call: TRBD1
clone_size: -
v_call: TRBV20-1
j_call: TRBJ2-7
cdr3_nt: TGCAGTATACTACAGGGGACCGAGCAGTACTTC
cdr3_aa: CSILQGTEQYF

d_call: -
clone_size: -
v_call: TRBV7-2
j_call: TRBJ1-1
cdr3_nt: TGTGCCAGCAGCCCTGGGGGGATCCCTGAAGCTTTCTTT
cdr3_aa: CASSPGGIPEAFF

d_call: -
clone_size: -
v_call: TRBV11-2
j_call: TRBJ1-4
cdr3_nt: TGTGCCAGCAGTTTCGGGGAGGGCGAAAAACTGTTTTTT
cdr3_aa: CASSFGEGEKLFF

d_call: -
clone_size: -
v_call: TRBV4-2
j_call: TRBJ1-2
cdr3_nt: TGTGCCAGCAGCCAAGAGAATTTGGCGGCGGATGGCTACACCTTC
cdr3_aa: CASSQENLAADGYTF